The 22 T cell receptor beta chains below all came from one sample that was sequenced in a study of cytomegalovirus exposure and HLA in healthy donors. Primers: 60 Vbeta forward and 13 Jbeta reverse. Clones were read by immunoSEQ multiplex PCR, and TCRdb kept only the in-frame ones, dropping some. Of about 61,000 clones listed, more than 70% were seen once; the top ten hold roughly 1.6%. Sequenced material: PBMCs. These receptors were collected from a young man in good health and CMV-seropositive.

This chain connects TRBV6-6 to TRBJ1-1; the D gene is possibly TRBD1 (5 bases). The CDR3 runs to 14 residues. The V end was cut by 2 bases, the J end by 4 bases, with 11 bases between. The V gene's germline CDR1 is MNHNY and CDR2 SVGAGI (reference sequence). The CDR3 DNA follows: TGTGCCAGCAGTTACGACAGAATAGGCACTGAAGCTTTCTTT. Translating gives CASSYDRIGTEAFF.

The J gene is TRBJ2-7, the V gene TRBV6-5; the match to TRBD1 covers 10 bases. The V and J ends lost 3 bases and 5 bases, in that order; junction bases with no gene match: 4. The germline V gene has CDR1 MNHEY and CDR2 SVGAGI. This CDR3 contains 14 residues. The chain's CDR3 is CASSYTGTGDEQYF. The CDR3 nucleotides are TGTGCCAGCAGTTATACCGGGACAGGGGACGAGCAGTACTTC.

The genes are TRBV6-1 and TRBJ1-5; 7 bases are a match to TRBD1. Germline V gene data show CDR1 as MNHNS and CDR2 as SASEGT. The J segment lost 6 bases and the V segment lost 8 bases, leaving 7 bases of the junction unmatched. This CDR3 is built from 13 residues. The CDR3 spells CASEGQVSQPQHF. The CDR3, as DNA: TGTGCCAGCGAAGGACAGGTGAGTCAGCCCCAGCATTTT.

This CDR3 reads CASSEPGQGNEKLFF. CDR3 in DNA: TGTGCCAGCAGCGAGCCGGGACAGGGGAATGAAAAACTGTTTTTT. This rearrangement joins TRBV5-6 to TRBJ1-4; 10 bases agree with TRBD1. Germline V gives CDR1 SGHDT, CDR2 YYEEEE. The trim removed 4 bases at V and 5 bases at J, leaving 5 bases unmatched. The CDR3 runs to 15 residues.

The chain employs TRBV7-2 and TRBJ2-7; 10 bases fit TRBD2. Germline V gene lookup returns CDR1 SGHTA and CDR2 FQGNSA. Trimming took 5 bases from V and 3 from J; bases not matched to a gene: 7. The CDR3 is 15 residues long. Written as DNA, the CDR3 is TGTGCCAGCAGCGTTAGGACTAGCGGTTTCTACGAGCAGTACTTC. Its translation is CASSVRTSGFYEQYF.

This sequence joins TRBV5-4 and TRBJ2-5; the match to TRBD2 covers 9 bases. The length of the CDR3 is 15 residues. Per germline, CDR1 SGHNT and CDR2 YYREEE (reference sequence). V was pared by 3 bases and J by 3 bases, with 6 bases of the junction left unmatched. Here the CDR3 DNA reads TGTGCCAGCAGCTATAGCGGGAGAGGCGAAGAGACCCAGTACTTC. Residues: CASSYSGRGEETQYF. Combining the CDR3 with reference TRBV5-4 and TRBJ2-5 gives the whole variable domain ETGVTQSPTHLIKTRGQQVTLRCSSQSGHNTVSWYQQALGQGPQFIFQYYREEENGRGNFPPRFSGLQFPNYSSELNVNALELDDSALYLCASSYSGRGEETQYFGPGTRLLVL.

V usage is TRBV4-1 and J usage is TRBJ2-3; 10 bases align to TRBD2. The ends lost 1 base at V and 1 base at J; junction bases unmatched: 8. The germline gives CDR1 MGHRA, CDR2 YSYEKL. This CDR3 comprises 18 residues. Written as DNA, the CDR3 is TGCGCCAGCAGCCAAGGGCTAGCGGGAGTGTATGGCACAGATACGCAGTATTTT. It is translated as CASSQGLAGVYGTDTQYF.

This clone has just a few counts. Other DNA sequences in this sample translate to the same CDR3. This chain uses TRBV7-9 with TRBJ2-1; 10 bases are shared with TRBD2. The CDR3 sequence is 14 residues long. CDR1 and CDR2 from the germline V gene are SEHNR and FQNEAQ (reference sequence). The V and J ends lost 4 bases and 4 bases, in that order; junction bases with no gene match: 1. The DNA of the CDR3 is TGTGCCAGCAGCTCTAGCGGGAGTTACAATGAGCAGTTCTTC. Its protein is CASSSSGSYNEQFF.

The gene calls are TRBV13 and TRBJ2-3; TRBD2 agrees at 10 bases. Germline V gives CDR1 PRHDT, CDR2 FYEKMQ (reference sequence). J lost 4 bases, V lost 3 bases, and 7 bases had no gene match. The CDR3 covers 16 residues. CDR3 in DNA: TGTGCCAGCAGCTTTCGGCTAGCGGGAGCCCCAGATACGCAGTATTTT. It is translated as CASSFRLAGAPDTQYF.

The CDR3 DNA sequence: TGTGCCAGCAGCCCGAATTTGGGACAGGGGGATGACACCGGGGAGCTGTTTTTT. Protein product: CASSPNLGQGDDTGELFF. The chain carries TRBV9 and TRBJ2-2, with 11 bases matching TRBD1. V lost 4 bases, J lost 3 bases, and 11 bases stayed unmatched. Germline V lookup: CDR1 SGDLS, CDR2 YYNGEE. The CDR3 runs to 18 residues.

This clone occurred once. The V call is TRBV4-1, the J call TRBJ2-7, with TRBD1 as a possible D gene (5 bases). The CDR3 runs to 13 residues. CDR1 and CDR2 (germline): MGHRA, YSYEKL. V shed 3 bases and J shed 2 bases, with 8 bases lying between them. The CDR3 reads CASSQGPTYEQYF. In nucleotides, the CDR3 is TGCGCCAGCAGCCAGGGGCCTACCTACGAGCAGTACTTC.

The chain recombines TRBV19 with TRBJ2-1; 10 bases match TRBD2. Germline lookup yields CDR1 LNHDA and CDR2 SQIVND (reference sequence). V trimming: 7 bases; J trimming: 7 bases; junction bases outside the gene matches: 22. The CDR3 spans 19 residues. CDR3 amino acids: CASTPWGLAGGTGRNEQFF. The CDR3 DNA reads TGTGCCAGTACCCCCTGGGGGTTAGCGGGAGGCACCGGAAGAAATGAGCAGTTCTTC.

For the CDR3, the DNA is TGTGCCAGCAGCTTGGGAGGCGGGAGGTCGCGTCAAGAGACCCAGTACTTC. This encodes CASSLGGGRSRQETQYF. V and J are TRBV7-9 and TRBJ2-5, with 8 bases matching TRBD2. Germline V lookup: CDR1 SEHNR, CDR2 FQNEAQ (reference sequence). There are 17 residues in the CDR3. The J segment lost 2 bases and the V segment lost 3 bases, leaving 11 bases of the junction unmatched.

The gene calls are TRBV7-3 and TRBJ2-2, with TRBD1 matching 8 bases. There are 15 residues in the CDR3. The V gene end was trimmed by 1 base and the J gene end by 6 bases; junction bases not matched to a gene: 4. Germline V gene lookup returns CDR1 SGHTA and CDR2 FQGTGA. The CDR3 here is CASSLKQGAAGELFF. The CDR3 bases are TGTGCCAGCAGCTTAAAGCAGGGGGCGGCCGGGGAGCTGTTTTTT.

The chain is built from TRBV5-6 and TRBJ2-5; D is undetermined. Germline V gene data show CDR1 as SGHDT and CDR2 as YYEEEE. V dropped 1 base and J dropped 5 bases, with 15 bases sitting between them. CDR3 length: 15 amino acids. The CDR3 protein is CASSLWAPSIETQYF. As DNA, the CDR3 is TGTGCCAGCAGCTTGTGGGCCCCCTCCATCGAGACCCAGTACTTC.

The chain links TRBV6-5 to TRBJ2-3, with 7 bases fitting TRBD2. The trim removed 6 bases at V and 4 bases at J, leaving 7 bases unmatched. The CDR3 is made up of 14 amino acids. The germline V gene has CDR1 MNHEY and CDR2 SVGAGI. The CDR3: CASSPRLASDTQYF. The CDR3, as DNA: TGTGCCAGCAGCCCAAGACTAGCATCAGATACGCAGTATTTT.

V usage is TRBV12-5 and J usage is TRBJ2-7, with 8 positions matching TRBD1. The CDR3 spans 12 residues. V shed 9 bases, J shed 4 bases, and the junction held 5 bases outside the gene matches. CDR1 is LGHNT, CDR2 FRNRAP, per germline. The CDR3 nucleotides read TGTGCTAGGACAGGGGACTTATACGAGCAGTACTTC. Encoded protein: CARTGDLYEQYF.

V is TRBV28 and J is TRBJ2-3, with TRBD2 matching 7 bases. Trimming took 5 bases from V and 2 from J; bases not matched to a gene: 10. This CDR3 contains 16 residues. From germline, CDR1 is MDHEN and CDR2 SYDVKM. CDR3 nucleotides: TGTGCCAGCAGTCCCCCTAGCGGTTATACCACAGATACGCAGTATTTT. Amino acids: CASSPPSGYTTDTQYF. The complete variable domain, with remaining parts taken from reference TRBV28 and TRBJ2-3, reads DVKVTQSSRYLVKRTGEKVFLECVQDMDHENMFWYRQDPGLGLRLIYFSYDVKMKEKGDIPEGYSVSREKKERFSLILESASTNQTSMYLCASSPPSGYTTDTQYFGPGTRLTVL.

The CDR3 DNA is TGCGCCAGCAGCAGGGGACAGGGAAGCACCGGGGAGCTGTTTTTT. It codes for CASSRGQGSTGELFF. The genes are TRBV5-1 and TRBJ2-2, with TRBD1 matching over 9 bases. Germline V gene sequence: CDR1 SGHRS, CDR2 YFSETQ. The CDR3 consists of 15 residues. With V trimmed by 4 bases and J by 4 bases, 5 bases remained unmatched.

This clone was detected only a few times. V is TRBV28 and J is TRBJ2-7; TRBD2 agrees at 9 bases. Germline loops: CDR1 MDHEN, CDR2 SYDVKM. V gave up 0 bases and J gave up 7 bases; unmatched junction bases: 13. This CDR3 is built from 17 residues. For the CDR3, the DNA is TGTGCCAGCAGTTTATGGGACATGGCGGGAGGGCCGGGGGAGCAGTACTTC. Residues: CASSLWDMAGGPGEQYF.

The gene calls are TRBV5-8 and TRBJ1-3; D remains unclear. The CDR3 covers 16 residues. Trimming removed 2 bases at V and 0 bases at J, with 12 bases between. The germline gives CDR1 SGHTS, CDR2 YDEGEE. The CDR3 sequence is CASSLTQRLSGNTIYF. The CDR3 nucleotides are TGTGCCAGCAGCTTAACTCAGAGACTCTCTGGAAACACCATATATTTT.

The chain recombines TRBV27 with TRBJ1-1; D is perhaps TRBD1 (6 bases). The CDR3 spans 14 residues. Trimming removed 9 bases at V and 4 bases at J, with 18 bases between. CDR1 and CDR2 from the germline V gene are MNHEY and SMNVEV (reference sequence). Written as DNA, the CDR3 is TGTGCCAGTTTATTACGCCGGGACACCACTGAAGCTTTCTTT. Translated, it gives CASLLRRDTTEAFF.